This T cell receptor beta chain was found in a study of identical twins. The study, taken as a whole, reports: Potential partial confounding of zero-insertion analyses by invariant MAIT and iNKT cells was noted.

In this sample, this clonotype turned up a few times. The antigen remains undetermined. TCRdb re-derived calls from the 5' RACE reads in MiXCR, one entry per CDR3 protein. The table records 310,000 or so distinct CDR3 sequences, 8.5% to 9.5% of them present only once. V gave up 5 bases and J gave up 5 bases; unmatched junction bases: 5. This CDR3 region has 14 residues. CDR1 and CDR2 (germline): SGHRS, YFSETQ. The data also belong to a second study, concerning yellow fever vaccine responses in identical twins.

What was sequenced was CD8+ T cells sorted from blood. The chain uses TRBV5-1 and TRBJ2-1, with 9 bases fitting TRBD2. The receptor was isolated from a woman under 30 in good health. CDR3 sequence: CASRRLADNNEQFF. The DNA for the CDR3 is TGCGCCAGCAGGAGACTAGCGGATAACAATGAGCAGTTCTTC.